The table lists the clone carrying this T cell receptor beta chain with many counts. Antigen specificity is unknown. For naive CD8 T cells, sorting used the CD8+CD4-CCR7+CD45RA+ phenotype. The data stem from a study of molecular identifiers for immune sequencing clone quantification. Overall study: Naive CD8 cell RNA, from roughly 20,000 or 100,000 cells, was split five ways in replicates, with four sequenced. Study-wide results and limits: In naive cells, clones above 20 RNA copies held under 1% of molecules, whereas in effector cells they held over 99%.

Making the bulk TCR libraries relied on previously described methods and listed TCR primers. TCRdb reprocessed the PCR reads with MiXCR, giving one entry per CDR3 protein. The sample lists 85,000 to 95,000 distinct CDR3 sequences, under 20% occurring once. CDR3 length: 13 amino acids. The germline V gene has CDR1 MNHEY and CDR2 SVGEGT. V lost 4 bases to trimming and J lost 2 bases, with 9 bases between them. Source material: naive CD8+ T cells from blood, with Jurkat cell RNA spiked in. The sample's subset: FACS-sorted CD8+CD4-CCR7+CD45RA+ naive T cells. V usage is TRBV6-2 or TRBV6-3 and J usage is TRBJ2-7; D uncertain. This receptor was obtained from a human donor in good health. Some libraries in this study had Jurkat cell RNA spiked in. This CDR3 is CASSLGTPYEQYF. The CDR3 DNA is TGTGCCAGCAGTTTGGGTACCCCCTACGAGCAGTACTTC.